Below are 11 T cell receptor beta chains sequenced from a single sample in a study of CD8 T cells in ankylosing spondylitis. Overall study findings and caveats: Characteristic, it appeared, of ankylosing spondylitis blood was a TCR beta motif of several highly homologous variants.

TCRdb independently ran MiXCR on the 5' RACE reads; one entry per CDR3 protein. The table lists around 480,000 distinct CDR3 sequences, 15% to 20% of them singletons. Which antigens these TCRs recognize remains unknown. Sequencing was done on a sample of blood, either unsorted or a sorted T cell fraction (not recorded which). The origin of the receptors is a male donor with ankylosing spondylitis.

The chain couples TRBV9 to TRBJ2-7; D is possibly TRBD1 (6 bases). CDR1 is SGDLS and CDR2 is YYNGEE in the germline V gene. This CDR3 region has 14 residues. Trimming stripped 2 bases from V and 2 bases from J, with 11 bases between. This chain's CDR3 is CASSVMPGAYEQYF. In DNA, the CDR3 is TGTGCCAGCAGCGTCATGCCAGGGGCCTACGAGCAGTACTTC.

This clonotype was observed a few times. V is TRBV2 and J is TRBJ2-2; tentatively, D is TRBD1 (6 bases). The CDR3 length is 13 residues. Between the trimmed V and J ends, which lost 6 bases and 5 bases, there was a span of 10 bases. Germline loops: CDR1 SNHLY, CDR2 FYNNEI. The CDR3 is CASRGQMTGELFF. For the CDR3, the DNA is TGTGCCAGCAGAGGACAGATGACCGGGGAGCTGTTTTTT.

The chain recombines TRBV5-5 with TRBJ1-2; 7 bases are shared with TRBD1. The germline gives CDR1 SGHKS, CDR2 YYEKEE (reference sequence). This CDR3 comprises 14 residues. J gave up 8 bases and V 4 bases, and 11 bases lay outside the gene matches. Written as DNA, the CDR3 is TGTGCCAGCAGCCGAGAAACAGGGGTGGGAGGCTACACCTTC. It translates to CASSRETGVGGYTF.

In this sample, this clonotype turned up many times. The rearrangement joins TRBV19 to TRBJ1-2, with a possible D match to TRBD1 (6 bases). The CDR3 contains 17 residues. Trimming removed 4 bases from V and 5 bases from J, with 23 bases in between. From germline, CDR1 is LNHDA and CDR2 SQIVND (reference sequence). Here the CDR3 DNA reads TGTGCCAGTAGTACCCCGGGACAACTAAACATTGGTTATGGCTACACCTTC. It encodes CASSTPGQLNIGYGYTF.

CDR3 loop: CASSPAGGLYNEQFF. CDR3 DNA: TGTGCCAGCAGCCCAGCGGGCGGGCTATACAATGAGCAGTTCTTC. The chain recombines TRBV27 with TRBJ2-1, with a weak D call TRBD2 (6 bases). Germline CDR1 reads MNHEY; CDR2 reads SMNVEV (reference sequence). Trimming shortened V by 6 bases and J by 4 bases, and 16 bases separated the two germline ends. The CDR3 covers 15 residues.

J is TRBJ1-5 and V is TRBV6-1; a possible D gene is TRBD1 (5 bases). The germline CDR1 and CDR2 sequences are MNHNS and SASEGT. V was shortened by 5 bases and J by 3 bases, with 23 bases between the two germline ends. The CDR3 is made up of 18 amino acids. The CDR3 DNA follows: TGTGCCAGCAGTCCACGAAGAAGCCAGGACATTGCCAATCAGCCCCAGCATTTT. This sequence encodes CASSPRRSQDIANQPQHF.

This clonotype appeared a few times. The chain has TRBV12-3 or TRBV12-4 and TRBJ2-7; D perhaps matches TRBD2 (5 bases). V lost 3 bases, J lost 3 bases, and 24 bases lay in between. The CDR3 is made up of 18 amino acids. In nucleotides, the CDR3 is TGTGCCAGCAGTTTTCGGGGATTAGTAGGTGGCTACTACTACGAGCAGTACTTC. It specifies CASSFRGLVGGYYYEQYF.

This clonotype was recorded a few times. V gene TRBV18 combines with J gene TRBJ2-5; TRBD1 aligns across 9 bases. V gave up 3 bases and J gave up 3 bases; unmatched junction bases: 2. Germline CDR1 KGHSH, CDR2 LQKENI. This CDR3 region has 14 residues. The CDR3 sequence is CASSPGQGKETQYF. The CDR3 DNA follows: TGTGCCAGCTCACCCGGACAGGGGAAAGAGACCCAGTACTTC.

The CDR3: CASSPFSREGWADTQYF. For the CDR3, the DNA is TGTGCCAGCAGTCCCTTCTCGCGGGAGGGTTGGGCAGATACGCAGTATTTT. The gene calls are TRBV12-3 or TRBV12-4 and TRBJ2-3; 9 nucleotides agree with TRBD2. Trimming took 5 bases from V and 4 from J; bases not matched to a gene: 13. The CDR3 covers 17 residues.

This clonotype was seen at least ten times. The chain is built from TRBV4-1 and TRBJ1-5; possible D gene TRBD1, 6 bases. The CDR3 covers 17 residues. The germline gives CDR1 MGHRA, CDR2 YSYEKL. The ends were cut back, 1 base at V and 4 bases at J, with 17 bases in the middle. The CDR3 sequence is CASSQVRQAQGNQPQHF. CDR3 in DNA: TGCGCCAGCAGCCAAGTTCGACAGGCCCAGGGGAATCAGCCCCAGCATTTT.

The table lists this clonotype with a count of one. This sequence joins TRBV6-1 and TRBJ1-1; TRBD1 agrees at 9 bases. Trimming removed 5 bases from V and 0 bases from J; junction bases left unmatched: 7. Germline V gene data show CDR1 as MNHNS and CDR2 as SASEGT. The CDR3 sequence is 16 residues long. The CDR3 here is CASSTGTGSLNTEAFF. In nucleotides, the CDR3 is TGTGCCAGCAGTACCGGGACAGGGAGCCTGAACACTGAAGCTTTCTTT.